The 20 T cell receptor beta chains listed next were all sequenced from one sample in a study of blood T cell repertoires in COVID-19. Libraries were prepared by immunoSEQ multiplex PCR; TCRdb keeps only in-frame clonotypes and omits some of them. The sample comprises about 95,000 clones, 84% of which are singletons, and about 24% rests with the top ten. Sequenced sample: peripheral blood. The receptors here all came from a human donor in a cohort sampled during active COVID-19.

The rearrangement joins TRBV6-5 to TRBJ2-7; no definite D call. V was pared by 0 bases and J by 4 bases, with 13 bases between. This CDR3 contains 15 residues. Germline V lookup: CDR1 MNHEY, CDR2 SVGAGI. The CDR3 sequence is CASSYSFQFLYEQYF. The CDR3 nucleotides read TGTGCCAGCAGTTACTCGTTTCAGTTCTTATACGAGCAGTACTTC.

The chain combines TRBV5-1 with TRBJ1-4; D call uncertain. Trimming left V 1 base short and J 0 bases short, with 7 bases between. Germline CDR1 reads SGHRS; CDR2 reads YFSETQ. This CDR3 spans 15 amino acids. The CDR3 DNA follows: TGCGCCAGCAGCTTGACACCAGCAACTAATGAAAAACTGTTTTTT. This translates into CASSLTPATNEKLFF.

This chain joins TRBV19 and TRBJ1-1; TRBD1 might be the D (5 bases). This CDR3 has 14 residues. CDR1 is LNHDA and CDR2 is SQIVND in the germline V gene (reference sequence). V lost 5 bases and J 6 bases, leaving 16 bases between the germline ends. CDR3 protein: CASSDGGGNPEAFF. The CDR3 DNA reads TGTGCCAGTAGTGACGGGGGAGGCAACCCTGAAGCTTTCTTT.

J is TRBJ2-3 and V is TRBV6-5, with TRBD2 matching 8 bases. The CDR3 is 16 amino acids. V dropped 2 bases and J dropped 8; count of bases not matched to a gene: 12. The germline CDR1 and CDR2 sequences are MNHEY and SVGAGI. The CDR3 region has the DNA TGTGCCAGCAGTTACGTGCTAGCGGGCAGTGGCGGTACGCAGTATTTT. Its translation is CASSYVLAGSGGTQYF.

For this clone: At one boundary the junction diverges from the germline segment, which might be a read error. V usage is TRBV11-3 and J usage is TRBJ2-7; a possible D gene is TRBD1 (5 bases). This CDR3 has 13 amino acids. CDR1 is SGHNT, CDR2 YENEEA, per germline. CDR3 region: CASSVETAPEQYF. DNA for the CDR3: TGTGCCAGCAGCGTAGAGACAGCCCCCGAGCAGTACTTC.

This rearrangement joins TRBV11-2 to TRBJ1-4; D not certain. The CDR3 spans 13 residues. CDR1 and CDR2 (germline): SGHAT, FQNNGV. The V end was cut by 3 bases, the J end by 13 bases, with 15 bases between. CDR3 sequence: CASSFEERRALFF. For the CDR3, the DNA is TGTGCCAGCAGCTTCGAGGAGCGGAGGGCACTGTTTTTT.

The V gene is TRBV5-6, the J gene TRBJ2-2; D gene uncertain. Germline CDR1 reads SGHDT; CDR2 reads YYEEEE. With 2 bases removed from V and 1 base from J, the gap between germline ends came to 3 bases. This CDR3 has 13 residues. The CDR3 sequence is CASSFGNTGELFF. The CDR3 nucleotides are TGTGCCAGCAGCTTCGGGAACACCGGGGAGCTGTTTTTT.

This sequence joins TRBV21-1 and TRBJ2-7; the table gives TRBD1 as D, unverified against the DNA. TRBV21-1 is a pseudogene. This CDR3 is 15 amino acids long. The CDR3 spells CASSTKETGPQEQYF. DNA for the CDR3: TGTGCCAGCAGCACTAAGGAAACAGGGCCTCAGGAGCAGTACTTC.

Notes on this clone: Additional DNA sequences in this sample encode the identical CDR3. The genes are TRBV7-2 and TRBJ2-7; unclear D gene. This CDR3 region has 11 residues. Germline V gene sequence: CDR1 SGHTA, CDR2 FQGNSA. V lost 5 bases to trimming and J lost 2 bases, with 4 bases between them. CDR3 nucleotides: TGTGCCAGCAGCCCTGCCTACGAGCAGTACTTC. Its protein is CASSPAYEQYF.

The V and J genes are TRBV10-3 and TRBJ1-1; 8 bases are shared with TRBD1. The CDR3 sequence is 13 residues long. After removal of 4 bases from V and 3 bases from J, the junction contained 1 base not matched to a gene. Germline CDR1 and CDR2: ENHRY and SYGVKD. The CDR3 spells CAISGDRYTEAFF. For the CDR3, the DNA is TGTGCCATCAGTGGGGACAGGTACACTGAAGCTTTCTTT.

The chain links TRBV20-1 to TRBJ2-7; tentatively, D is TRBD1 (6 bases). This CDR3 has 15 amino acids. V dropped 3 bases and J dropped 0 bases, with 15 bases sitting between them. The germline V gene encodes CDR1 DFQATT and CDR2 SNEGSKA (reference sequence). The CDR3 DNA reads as TGCAGTGCTAGTAGTGGCAGACAGGTCTCCTACGAGCAGTACTTC. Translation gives CSASSGRQVSYEQYF.

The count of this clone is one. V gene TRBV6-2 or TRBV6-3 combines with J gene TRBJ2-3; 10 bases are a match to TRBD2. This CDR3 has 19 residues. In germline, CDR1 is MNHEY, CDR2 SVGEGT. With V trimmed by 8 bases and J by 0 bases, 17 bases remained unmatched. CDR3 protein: CASGQASGGPTYSTDTQYF. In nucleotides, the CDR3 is TGTGCCAGCGGCCAGGCTAGCGGGGGCCCAACTTATAGCACAGATACGCAGTATTTT.

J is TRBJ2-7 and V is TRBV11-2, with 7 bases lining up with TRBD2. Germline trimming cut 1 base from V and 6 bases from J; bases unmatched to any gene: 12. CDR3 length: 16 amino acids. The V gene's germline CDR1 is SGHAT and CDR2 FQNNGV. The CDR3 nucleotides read TGTGCCAGCAGCTTAGTAGGGTTGGGAGGGAAGGGCGAGCAGTACTTC. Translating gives CASSLVGLGGKGEQYF.

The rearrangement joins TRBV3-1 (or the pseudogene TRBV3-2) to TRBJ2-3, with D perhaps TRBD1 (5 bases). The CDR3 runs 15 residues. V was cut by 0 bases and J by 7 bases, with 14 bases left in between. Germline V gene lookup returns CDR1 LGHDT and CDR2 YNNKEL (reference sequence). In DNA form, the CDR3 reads TGTGCCAGCAGCCAAGACGGCAGGGCTTCTAATACGCAGTATTTT. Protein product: CASSQDGRASNTQYF.

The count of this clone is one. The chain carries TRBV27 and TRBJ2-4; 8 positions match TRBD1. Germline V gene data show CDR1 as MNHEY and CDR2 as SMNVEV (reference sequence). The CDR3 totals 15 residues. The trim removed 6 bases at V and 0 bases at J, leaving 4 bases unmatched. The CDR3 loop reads CASSQTGVAKNIQYF. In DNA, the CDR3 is TGTGCCAGCAGCCAGACAGGGGTAGCCAAAAACATTCAGTACTTC.

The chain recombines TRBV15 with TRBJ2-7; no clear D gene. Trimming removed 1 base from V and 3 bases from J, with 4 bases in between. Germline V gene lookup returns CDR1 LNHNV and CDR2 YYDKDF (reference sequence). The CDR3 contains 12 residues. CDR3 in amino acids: CATSRVNYEQYF. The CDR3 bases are TGTGCCACCAGCAGAGTCAACTACGAGCAGTACTTC.

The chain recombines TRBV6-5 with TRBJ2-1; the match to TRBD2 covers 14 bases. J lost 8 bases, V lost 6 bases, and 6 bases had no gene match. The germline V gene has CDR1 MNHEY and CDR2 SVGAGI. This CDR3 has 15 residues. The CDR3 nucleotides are TGTGCCAGCAGCTTCGGACTAGCGGGAGGTTATGAGCAGTTCTTC. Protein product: CASSFGLAGGYEQFF.

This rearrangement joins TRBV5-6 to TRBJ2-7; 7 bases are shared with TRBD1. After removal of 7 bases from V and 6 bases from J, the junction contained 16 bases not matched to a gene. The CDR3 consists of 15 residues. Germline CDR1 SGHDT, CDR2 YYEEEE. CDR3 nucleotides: TGTGCCAGCGCTTCCCACAGGGGAGTTAGTTGCGAGCAGTACTTC. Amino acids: CASASHRGVSCEQYF.

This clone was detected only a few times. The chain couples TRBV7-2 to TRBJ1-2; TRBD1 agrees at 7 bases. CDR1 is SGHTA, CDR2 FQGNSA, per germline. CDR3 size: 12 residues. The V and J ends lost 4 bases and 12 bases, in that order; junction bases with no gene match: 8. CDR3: CASSSDRAVHTF. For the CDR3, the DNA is TGTGCCAGCAGCTCCGACAGGGCGGTCCACACCTTC.

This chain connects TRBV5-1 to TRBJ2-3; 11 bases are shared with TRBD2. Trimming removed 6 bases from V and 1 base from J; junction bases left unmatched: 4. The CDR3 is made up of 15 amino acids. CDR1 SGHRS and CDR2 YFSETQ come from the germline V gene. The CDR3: CASIETSGGTDTQYF. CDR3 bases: TGCGCCAGCATCGAGACTAGCGGGGGCACAGATACGCAGTATTTT. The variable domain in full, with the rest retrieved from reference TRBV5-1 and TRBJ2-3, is KAGVTQTPRYLIKTRGQQVTLSCSPISGHRSVSWYQQTPGQGLQFLFEYFSETQRNKGNFPGRFSGRQFSNSRSEMNVSTLELGDSALYLCASIETSGGTDTQYFGPGTRLTVL.